This T cell receptor (beta chain) was sequenced for a study of breast tumors, draining lymph nodes, adjacent tissues. V shed 7 bases and J 4 bases; nucleotides not matched to a gene: 9. Germline V gene data show CDR1 as MNHEY and CDR2 as SVGEGT. This CDR3 has 15 amino acids. Samples came from axillary lymph nodes draining the breast cancer. TCRdb fed the multiplex PCR reads into MiXCR, producing one record per CDR3 protein. Here the sample spans around 290,000 distinct CDR3 sequences, roughly 31% being singletons. The clonotype was recovered from a female donor with breast cancer. Some clones in this sample may be carry-over from other donors' samples. The J gene is TRBJ2-3, the V gene TRBV6-2 or TRBV6-3; TRBD2 matches 9 bases. Sequencing input: axillary lymph node tissue. CDR3 region: CASKYSGSRSDTQYF. DNA for the CDR3: TGTGCCAGCAAGTATAGCGGGAGTAGGTCAGATACGCAGTATTTT.